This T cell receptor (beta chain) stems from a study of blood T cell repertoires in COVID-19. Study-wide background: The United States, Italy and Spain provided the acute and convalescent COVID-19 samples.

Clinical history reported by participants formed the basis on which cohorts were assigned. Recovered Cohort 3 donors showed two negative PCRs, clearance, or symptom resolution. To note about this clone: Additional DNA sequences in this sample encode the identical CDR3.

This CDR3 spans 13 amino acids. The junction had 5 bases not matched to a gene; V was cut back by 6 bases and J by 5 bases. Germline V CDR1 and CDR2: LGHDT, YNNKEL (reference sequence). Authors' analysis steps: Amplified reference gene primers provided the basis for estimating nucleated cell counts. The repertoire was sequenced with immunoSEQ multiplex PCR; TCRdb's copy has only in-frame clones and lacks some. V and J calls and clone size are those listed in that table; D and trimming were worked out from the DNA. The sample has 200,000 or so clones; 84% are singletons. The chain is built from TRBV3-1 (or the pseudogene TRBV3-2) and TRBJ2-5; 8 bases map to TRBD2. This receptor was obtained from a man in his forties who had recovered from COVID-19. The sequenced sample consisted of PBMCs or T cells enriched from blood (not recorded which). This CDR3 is CASRGTSPETQYF. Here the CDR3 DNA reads TGTGCCAGCAGGGGGACTAGTCCGGAGACCCAGTACTTC.